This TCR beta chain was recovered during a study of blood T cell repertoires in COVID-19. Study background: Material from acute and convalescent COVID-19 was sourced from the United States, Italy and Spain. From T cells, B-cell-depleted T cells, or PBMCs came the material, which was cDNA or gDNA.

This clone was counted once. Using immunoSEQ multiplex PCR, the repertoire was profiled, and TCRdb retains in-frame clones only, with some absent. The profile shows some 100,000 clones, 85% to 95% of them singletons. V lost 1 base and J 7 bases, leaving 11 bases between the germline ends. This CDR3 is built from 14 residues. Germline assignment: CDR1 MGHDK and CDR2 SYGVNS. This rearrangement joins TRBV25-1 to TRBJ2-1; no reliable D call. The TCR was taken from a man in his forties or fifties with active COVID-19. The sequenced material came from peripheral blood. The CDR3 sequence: CASSELTPRNEQFF. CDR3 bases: TGTGCCAGCAGTGAATTAACGCCGCGGAATGAGCAGTTCTTC.